The TCR beta chain described here comes from a study of T cells in Graves' hyperthyroidism and ophthalmopathy (dated by TCRdb to the late 2010s). Background for the entire study: Peripheral blood was collected at initial diagnosis, before any treatment. To identify TCR V-J signatures that set the groups apart, the researchers used a discovery cohort of 100 patients, made up of approximately 43 with Graves' ophthalmopathy and about 60 with stable Graves' hyperthyroidism. An independent validation cohort of fewer than 20 hyperthyroidism patients and about 15 patients who later progressed to ophthalmopathy tested prospective prediction of ophthalmopathy. The roughly 91 discovery patients were randomly divided into training and test sets at a 7:3 ratio. In addition, the study compared T-cell repertoires in thyroid tissue and in blood from five to seven Graves' hyperthyroidism patients. Once sampling was done, hyperthyroidism patients were given methimazole at a starting dose of 30 mg daily, whereas ophthalmopathy patients were given high-dose intravenous methylprednisolone. TCR Vbeta CDR3 sequencing of 130 to 150 peripheral blood samples (under 45 ophthalmopathy, about 75 hyperthyroidism and some 17 progressor patients) is reported in the paper.

In the ophthalmopathy patients, disease was moderately to severely active, with a Clinical Activity Score of 3 or more, a NOSPECS grade of 4 or more, and a duration of less than 3 months. Patients with uncontrolled infections, other autoimmune diseases, pregnancy or lactation were excluded. Diagnoses were established on the basis of clinical symptoms, serum thyroxine and TRAb, thyroid ultrasound, and orbital computed tomography. Ficoll-Paque density gradient centrifugation was used to isolate PBMCs from 8 to 10 ml of fresh peripheral blood. Total RNA was extracted using Trizol reagent, and RNA quality was assessed on an Agilent 2100 Bioanalyzer. Remarks on this clonotype: Its antigen is still unknown. It has no much larger one-base neighbor in the sample; base qualities were not kept.

The investigation overall reported the following: Most expanded thyroid clonotypes (frequency above 0.001) were also detected in blood, suggesting blood repertoires may reflect thyroid immune responses. In validation, the model predicted progression to ophthalmopathy with just under 71% sensitivity and roughly 72% specificity, a median of 6.5 months before onset. A model built on a 13 V-J signature distinguished ophthalmopathy from stable hyperthyroidism, reaching about 89% sensitivity and around 81% specificity in cross-validation and 80%/75% in testing. No statistical method was used to set the sample size in advance, and investigators knew the group allocation.

Amplification of TCR beta CDR3 regions was carried out from RNA transcripts. A first-round RT-PCR of the TCR CDR3 used the HTBI primer set with the Qiagen OneStep RT-PCR kit. Libraries were constructed in a second round of multiplex PCR, after which size selection and purification were performed. Paired-end sequencing of the libraries was performed with 100 bp reads on an Illumina HiSeq2000. Turning to the authors' computational methods: SOAPnuke was used to process the raw data, with reads discarded if the reads contained adapters or uncalled bases, had a mean Phred below 15, or lacked an exact constant-primer or identifier match. High-quality paired reads were merged with COPE v1.2.5, and unique nucleotide sequences were defined as clonotypes. Clonotypes were aligned to IMGT TRBV, TRBD and TRBJ reference segments using MiTCR v1.1. Analysis was restricted to V-J combinations with a frequency above 0.0001, which covered roughly 99% of repertoires. A TCS score was defined as the ratio between F50 (clonal expansion) and ExV (chaos), using BLOSUM62-based TCRdist between CDR3 peptides within each V-J. Welch's t-statistics and random forest reduced roughly 540 V-J features to 13, which were used in a naive Bayes classifier (R e1071). TCRdb trimmed the raw reads at Q25, called clones with MiXCR and kept productive beta chains. Identical CDR3 protein sequences are pooled into one entry, listed with their most common genes and DNA. The V and J calls come from TCRdb's annotation, not from the publication. The sample includes 450,000 to 550,000 distinct CDR3 sequences, with 24% observed a single time. The ten largest clones represent around 10% of the sample.

Trimming leaves V shorter by 6 bases and J shorter by 1 base, with the junction holding 12 bases beyond the gene matches. Counted from cysteine to phenylalanine, this CDR3 has 18 amino acids. Kept here is only the CDR3 DNA, which spans 54 bases and is read in frame from base 1. Sample: blood. Recombination linked TRBV12-3 or TRBV12-4 to TRBJ1-2, with 12 bases in between that match TRBD1. This sequence originates from a woman aged 30 to 39 with Graves' ophthalmopathy. Here is the DNA: TGTGCCAGCAGCACCCGGGACAGGGGGCCGACCTATAACTATGGCTACACCTTC. Translated, this gives CASSTRDRGPTYNYGYTF.